This T cell receptor beta chain is drawn from a study of OX40 agonist ivuxolimab in advanced cancers. Across the whole study: Every 2 weeks, ivuxolimab was infused into the patients intravenously at between 0.01 and 10 mg/kg. Notes on the study in general: There was clonal expansion of CD4+ and CD8+ blood T cells by week 6 at 0.1 to 3.0 mg/kg.

About this clone itself: The antigen is not known.

Sequencing was performed with immunoSEQ multiplex PCR; in TCRdb, only in-frame clones are kept and a portion is missing. The table lists some 150,000 clones, just over 90% of them singletons. The CDR3 is 16 amino acids. Germline-derived CDR1 and CDR2 are SNHLY and FYNNEI. V lost 4 bases to trimming and J lost 4 bases; unmatched junction nucleotides: 9. Prior autoimmune disease or systemic immunosuppression barred patients. V gene TRBV2 combines with J gene TRBJ1-4; TRBD1 agrees at 7 bases. This receptor was identified in an adult with an advanced solid tumor such as melanoma, head and neck, liver or kidney cancer. The source material was CD4+ or CD8+ T cells sorted from blood, sampled in a trial of the OX40 agonist ivuxolimab. CDR3 nucleotides: TGTGCCAGCAGTGGAGGGGGGACAGAGAATAATGAAAAACTGTTTTTT. Its protein product is CASSGGGTENNEKLFF.